These 24 T cell receptor beta chains were sequenced from one sample in a study of beta chain features in type 1 diabetes. The isolated RNA, all of it, was reverse transcribed, so expressed TCRB transcripts were what got sequenced. Sequenced by immunoSEQ multiplex PCR; TCRdb stores in-frame clones only, minus some. Among about half a million clones, 25% to 35% were seen once, and the ten largest hold around 0.065%. The sequenced sample consisted of naive CD4+ T cells from blood. Receptors were obtained from a man aged 18 to 30 in good health.

The gene calls are TRBV5-1 and TRBJ2-6; D not certain. Trimming took 5 bases from V and 1 from J, leaving 4 bases between them. Germline CDR1 is SGHRS and CDR2 is YFSETQ. The CDR3 covers 13 residues. This chain's CDR3 is CASRESGANVLTF. In DNA form, the CDR3 reads TGCGCCAGCAGGGAGTCTGGGGCCAACGTCCTGACTTTC.

This chain connects TRBV30 to TRBJ1-1; D ambiguous. The CDR3 runs to 13 residues. Per the germline V gene, CDR1 is GTSNPN and CDR2 is SVGIG (reference sequence). Deletions cut 3 bases from V and 4 bases from J, with 12 bases between. The DNA for the CDR3 is TGTGCCTGGAGGGGGTTCCCGACCACTGAAGCTTTCTTT. Translation: CAWRGFPTTEAFF. The complete variable domain, with remaining parts taken from reference TRBV30 and TRBJ1-1, reads SQTIHQWPATLVQPVGSPLSLECTVEGTSNPNLYWYRQAAGRGLQLLFYSVGIGQISSEVPQNLSASRPQDRQFILSSKKLLLSDSGFYLCAWRGFPTTEAFFGQGTRLTVV.

This clone appeared a few times. CDR3 nucleotides: TGTGCCAGCAGTTTGGGACGGTTTAATGAAAAACTGTTTTTT. Translated: CASSLGRFNEKLFF. The chain is built from TRBV6-5 and TRBJ1-4, with D maybe TRBD1 (5 bases). V was cut by 4 bases and J by 4 bases, with 10 bases left in between. The germline V gene has CDR1 MNHEY and CDR2 SVGAGI. This CDR3 contains 14 residues.

The V gene is TRBV7-6, the J gene TRBJ2-7, with 7 positions matching TRBD1. J lost 1 base, V lost 0 bases, and 0 bases had no gene match. Germline V gene lookup returns CDR1 SGHVS and CDR2 FNYEAQ. This CDR3 has 14 amino acids. CDR3: CASSLADRSYEQYF. As DNA, the CDR3 is TGTGCCAGCAGCTTAGCGGACAGGTCCTACGAGCAGTACTTC.

This chain links TRBV9 with TRBJ2-7; the match to TRBD1 covers 9 bases. The V gene's germline CDR1 is SGDLS and CDR2 YYNGEE. This CDR3 comprises 14 residues. The J segment lost 6 bases and the V segment lost 3 bases, leaving 7 bases of the junction unmatched. This CDR3 is CASSAGQGRFEQYF. The CDR3 bases are TGTGCCAGCAGCGCCGGACAGGGGAGATTCGAGCAGTACTTC.

The rearrangement links TRBV20-1 to TRBJ2-7, with a weak D call TRBD2 (6 bases). The CDR3 totals 11 residues. Trimming pared 7 bases from V and 4 bases from J, leaving 11 bases between. The germline CDR1 and CDR2 sequences are DFQATT and SNEGSKA (reference sequence). DNA for the CDR3: TGCAGTGTACGGAGGGAATACGAGCAGTACTTC. The encoded protein is CSVRREYEQYF.

For this clone: Distinct nucleotide sequences in the sample also encode this CDR3. V is TRBV28 and J is TRBJ1-1; D gene ambiguous. V was shortened by 1 base and J by 0 bases, with 0 bases between the two germline ends. The length of the CDR3 is 12 residues. The germline gives CDR1 MDHEN, CDR2 SYDVKM. The CDR3 sequence: CASSLLNTEAFF. CDR3 DNA: TGTGCCAGCAGTTTATTGAACACTGAAGCTTTCTTT.

The rearrangement joins TRBV29-1 to TRBJ2-1; no firm D call. Germline CDR1 reads SQVTM; CDR2 reads ANQGSEA. The CDR3 spans 12 residues. With 4 bases removed from V and 1 base from J, the gap between germline ends came to 5 bases. The CDR3 DNA follows: TGCAGCGTTGTAAGATCCTACAATGAGCAGTTCTTC. Residues: CSVVRSYNEQFF.

The chain couples TRBV6-5 to TRBJ2-3, with D possibly matching TRBD2 (5 bases). The CDR3 covers 14 residues. The V end lost 4 bases, the J end lost 2 bases, and 10 bases lay between the germline ends. The germline CDR1 and CDR2 sequences are MNHEY and SVGAGI. The CDR3 loop reads CASSSAALTDTQYF. In DNA form, the CDR3 reads TGTGCCAGCAGTTCAGCGGCCCTCACAGATACGCAGTATTTT.

This rearrangement joins TRBV5-1 to TRBJ2-3; unclear D gene. Germline values: CDR1 SGHRS, CDR2 YFSETQ. V lost 1 base and J lost 0, with 9 bases in between. The CDR3 consists of 15 residues. CDR3 DNA: TGCGCCAGCAGCTTGAGTTCCGTTAGCACAGATACGCAGTATTTT. It specifies CASSLSSVSTDTQYF. Together with reference TRBV5-1 and TRBJ2-3, the CDR3 gives the full variable domain: KAGVTQTPRYLIKTRGQQVTLSCSPISGHRSVSWYQQTPGQGLQFLFEYFSETQRNKGNFPGRFSGRQFSNSRSEMNVSTLELGDSALYLCASSLSSVSTDTQYFGPGTRLTVL.

This clone was recorded a few times. This chain connects TRBV5-4 to TRBJ2-1, with D possibly matching TRBD2 (5 bases). The CDR3 is 17 residues long. V lost 1 base to trimming and J lost 2 bases, with 16 bases between them. The V gene's germline CDR1 is SGHNT and CDR2 YYREEE (reference sequence). The CDR3: CASSLPGSGNTYNEQFF. The CDR3 DNA follows: TGTGCCAGCAGCTTGCCAGGAAGCGGCAACACCTACAATGAGCAGTTCTTC.

V usage is TRBV28 and J usage is TRBJ1-1; the match to TRBD1 covers 7 bases. The length of the CDR3 is 15 residues. The germline V gene has CDR1 MDHEN and CDR2 SYDVKM. J gave up 4 bases and V 6 bases, and 11 bases lay outside the gene matches. This CDR3 is CASRTTGWDSTEAFF. In DNA, the CDR3 is TGTGCCAGCAGAACGACAGGGTGGGACAGCACTGAAGCTTTCTTT.

The J gene is TRBJ1-2, the V gene TRBV28; D gene uncertain. Between the trimmed V and J ends, which lost 5 bases and 4 bases, there was a span of 14 bases. The CDR3 is 14 amino acids. Per germline, CDR1 MDHEN and CDR2 SYDVKM. As DNA, the CDR3 is TGTGCCAGCAGTCAAGAGGGCCATCTCTATGGCTACACCTTC. It encodes CASSQEGHLYGYTF.

This clone appeared a few times. The rearrangement links TRBV25-1 to TRBJ2-7; 7 nucleotides agree with TRBD1. Germline values: CDR1 MGHDK, CDR2 SYGVNS. This CDR3 is built from 14 residues. V shed 6 bases and J 0 bases; nucleotides not matched to a gene: 5. This chain's CDR3 is CASREGGSSYEQYF. CDR3 in DNA: TGTGCCAGCAGGGAAGGGGGCAGCTCCTACGAGCAGTACTTC.

V is TRBV19 and J is TRBJ2-4, with D possibly matching TRBD1 (5 bases). The CDR3 covers 14 residues. Trimming shortened V by 6 bases and J by 0 bases, and 9 bases separated the two germline ends. The germline V gene has CDR1 LNHDA and CDR2 SQIVND (reference sequence). CDR3 coding DNA: TGTGCCAGTAGGAGCAGGGTAGCCAAAAACATTCAGTACTTC. Translation gives CASRSRVAKNIQYF.

The rearrangement uses TRBV12-5 and TRBJ2-6; the D gene could be TRBD1 or TRBD2 (5 bases each). This CDR3 is built from 15 residues. Germline loops: CDR1 LGHNT, CDR2 FRNRAP. Trimming stripped 6 bases from V and 4 bases from J, with 13 bases between. The CDR3 nucleotides read TGTGCTAGTGGGACTACAGGCACAGGGGCCAACGTCCTGACTTTC. Its translation: CASGTTGTGANVLTF. The complete variable domain, with remaining parts taken from reference TRBV12-5 and TRBJ2-6, reads DARVTQTPRHKVTEMGQEVTMRCQPILGHNTVFWYRQTMMQGLELLAYFRNRAPLDDSGMPKDRFSAEMPDATLATLKIQPSEPRDSAVYFCASGTTGTGANVLTFGAGSRLTVL.

In this sample, this clone turned up a few times. This chain connects TRBV6-6 to TRBJ2-3; no firm D call. This CDR3 comprises 11 residues. Trimming left V 5 bases short and J 6 bases short, with 6 bases between. Germline V lookup: CDR1 MNHNY, CDR2 SVGAGI (reference sequence). The CDR3 sequence: CASSIVDTQYF. CDR3 bases: TGTGCCAGCAGTATAGTGGATACGCAGTATTTT.

The rearrangement uses TRBV20-1 and TRBJ2-3, with unresolved D. V lost 7 bases, J lost 6 bases, and 11 bases lay in between. Germline V gene sequence: CDR1 DFQATT, CDR2 SNEGSKA (reference sequence). The CDR3 runs 11 residues. This CDR3 is CSGHRADTQYF. The CDR3 DNA is TGCAGTGGTCATCGGGCGGATACGCAGTATTTT.

This clone was observed a few times. The V and J genes are TRBV29-1 and TRBJ2-7, with 9 bases lining up with TRBD1. The CDR3 extends over 13 amino acids. CDR1 and CDR2 from the germline V gene are SQVTM and ANQGSEA. V gave up 7 bases and J gave up 6 bases; unmatched junction bases: 10. CDR3 bases: TGCAGCGCGAGACAGGGGGTGGTGGGCGAGCAGTACTTC. Its translation: CSARQGVVGEQYF.

The chain couples TRBV11-1 to TRBJ1-1, with D uncertain. CDR3 size: 13 residues. Germline V gene lookup returns CDR1 SGHAT and CDR2 FQDESV (reference sequence). Trimming pared 2 bases from V and 3 bases from J, leaving 7 bases between. The CDR3 sequence: CASSLSQDTEAFF. CDR3 nucleotides: TGTGCCAGCAGCTTAAGCCAAGACACTGAAGCTTTCTTT.

This clone was seen more than once but under ten times. The V call is TRBV11-2, the J call TRBJ2-3; D call uncertain. Germline V gene data show CDR1 as SGHAT and CDR2 as FQNNGV. This CDR3 has 13 residues. V was clipped by 6 bases and J by 3 bases, with 10 bases between them. CDR3 sequence: CASRPFVTDTQYF. The CDR3 region has the DNA TGTGCCAGCAGGCCATTCGTGACAGATACGCAGTATTTT. Together with reference TRBV11-2 and TRBJ2-3, the CDR3 gives the full variable domain: EAGVAQSPRYKIIEKRQSVAFWCNPISGHATLYWYQQILGQGPKLLIQFQNNGVVDDSQLPKDRFSAERLKGVDSTLKIQPAKLEDSAVYLCASRPFVTDTQYFGPGTRLTVL.

This clone was seen more than once but under ten times. V and J are TRBV28 and TRBJ2-3, with a possible D match to TRBD2 (6 bases). This CDR3 is built from 15 residues. Germline loops: CDR1 MDHEN, CDR2 SYDVKM. V dropped 6 bases and J dropped 6 bases, with 19 bases sitting between them. Here the CDR3 reads CASRNSGGPPDTQYF. In nucleotides, the CDR3 is TGTGCCAGCAGGAATTCCGGAGGGCCGCCCGATACGCAGTATTTT.

V and J are TRBV28 and TRBJ1-1; D remains unclear. This CDR3 contains 11 residues. Trimming shortened V by 3 bases and J by 11 bases, and 10 bases separated the two germline ends. Germline lookup yields CDR1 MDHEN and CDR2 SYDVKM. The CDR3 reads CASSLESLAFF. The CDR3 nucleotides are TGTGCCAGCAGTTTGGAGAGTCTGGCTTTCTTT.

The genes are TRBV7-9 and TRBJ2-7; no firm D call. Trimming stripped 4 bases from V and 3 bases from J, with 10 bases between. Germline V gene data show CDR1 as SEHNR and CDR2 as FQNEAQ (reference sequence). This CDR3 is 13 amino acids long. Here the CDR3 DNA reads TGTGCCAGCAGCTCAGGCGGCAGCTACGAGCAGTACTTC. Amino acids: CASSSGGSYEQYF.